These T cell receptor beta chains were read from a single sample in a study of shared clonotypes between healthy human individuals. Sequencing used immunoSEQ multiplex PCR; TCRdb keeps in-frame clones, though not all of them. The data hold some 2.4 million clones, with approximately 94% observed a single time. The sample consisted of naive CD4+ T cells from PBMCs. Every receptor here comes from a man aged 18-30 years in good health. Some clones in this sample may be carry-over from other donors' samples. The CDR3 runs from the conserved cysteine through the conserved F or W.

j_call v_call cdr3_aa
TRBJ1-2 TRBV7-9 CASSLSDSYGYTF
TRBJ1-3 TRBV18 CASSPPAVSGNTIYF
TRBJ1-2 TRBV2 CASRQGYGYTF
TRBJ2-5 TRBV11-2 CASSPSLTGLVETQYF
TRBJ1-2 TRBV6-1 CASSDTALYGYTF
TRBJ2-7 TRBV25-1 CASRQSYEQYF
TRBJ2-3 TRBV18 CASSLDLLAGDTDTQYF
TRBJ2-3 TRBV6-5 CASSYSGGTDTQYF
TRBJ2-3 TRBV7-3 CASSLRGAGLGTDTQYF
TRBJ2-7 TRBV6-1 CASGSAGGPYEQYF
TRBJ2-3 TRBV18 CASSPGTGSTDTQYF
TRBJ2-7 TRBV6-1 CASRTSEAYEQYF
TRBJ1-2 TRBV5-5 CASSEGTDYYGYTF
TRBJ1-2 TRBV7-9 CASSPDSTRAGYTF
TRBJ2-3 TRBV9 CASSSRLAGTDTQYF
TRBJ2-5 TRBV5-6 CASSSRTGGAETQYF
TRBJ1-3 TRBV28 CASSLSDRRLNTIYF
TRBJ2-3 TRBV9 CASSSYPPSDTRTDTQYF
TRBJ1-2 TRBV2 CASSVLPGGYTF
TRBJ2-2 TRBV11-1 CASSFSTLNTGELFF
TRBJ2-2 TRBV28 CASQGGQGDTGELFF
TRBJ1-2 TRBV19 CASSIGQIYGYTF
TRBJ2-2 TRBV10-3 CAISESRGGELFF
TRBJ2-3 TRBV9 CASSVQGGTDTQYF
TRBJ2-2 TRBV7-3 CASSLTGQGITGELFF
TRBJ1-5 TRBV15 CATSSRGLGQPQHF
TRBJ2-4 TRBV28 CASSNPGQGAKNIQYF
TRBJ2-3 TRBV4-2 CASTAGTDTQYF
TRBJ2-1 TRBV5-4 CASSLTSGNEQFF
TRBJ2-2 TRBV18 CASSPGTALNTGELFF
TRBJ2-7 TRBV5-5 CASSTEGTVYEQYF
TRBJ1-5 TRBV6-1 CASSAGRGQNSNQPQHF
TRBJ2-7 TRBV27 CASRQESGRSYEQYF
TRBJ2-7 TRBV11-3 CASSLGNVGWDEQYF
TRBJ2-7 TRBV18 CASSISGGGLTGSIYQYF
TRBJ2-7 TRBV28 CASTPTRGDEQYF
TRBJ2-2 TRBV9 CASSPGPPANTGELFF
TRBJ1-5 TRBV11-2 CASSLGGGQPQHF
TRBJ2-1 TRBV7-2 CASSPGFYNEQFF
TRBJ2-1 TRBV6-1 CASRVAGGEQFF